This passage covers 3 T cell receptor beta chains from one sample sequenced in a study of blood T cells in healthy people across ages. A second PCR of about 6 to 11 cycles used a sample-barcoded 5' primer and a J-beta primer mix. Using its own MiXCR run on the 5' RACE reads, TCRdb lists one record per CDR3 protein. The profile covers over 300,000 distinct CDR3 sequences, with 52% appearing a single time and 51% taken by the ten largest. The material sequenced was blood. These receptors all come from a man in his sixties in good health.

This clonotype was recorded once. The chain recombines TRBV12-3 or TRBV12-4 with TRBJ1-3; perhaps TRBD1 as D (6 bases). This CDR3 is built from 16 residues. V was pared by 1 base and J by 4 bases, with 14 bases between. The CDR3 nucleotides are TGTGCCAGCAGTTTAGGGGGGCCCAAGGGCGGAAACACCATATATTTT. Amino acids: CASSLGGPKGGNTIYF.

The rearrangement uses TRBV20-1 and TRBJ2-4, with 9 bases that match TRBD1. The J call is doubtful: the DNA matches TRBJ2-7 better. The CDR3 consists of 15 residues. The germline CDR1 and CDR2 sequences are DFQATT and SNEGSKA (reference sequence). The CDR3, as DNA: TGCAGTGCTAGGGAGGCGGACAGGGGACACTACGAGCAGTACTTC. Protein: CSAREADRGHYEQYF.

The rearrangement joins TRBV7-3 to TRBJ2-5; D is perhaps TRBD1 (7 bases). Between the trimmed V and J ends, which lost 2 bases and 3 bases, there was a span of 16 bases. Germline V gene data show CDR1 as SGHTA and CDR2 as FQGTGA. The length of the CDR3 is 16 residues. In nucleotides, the CDR3 is TGTGCCAGCAGCTTAGTGGAGGGACAGCTTAAAGAGACCCAGTACTTC. Translated: CASSLVEGQLKETQYF.